This T cell receptor beta chain was retrieved from a study of regulatory T cells in long-lasting Graves disease. Regarding the study as a whole: Favored gene segments in persistent disease were TRBV28, TRBJ1-2 and TRBJ2-5. Among the persistent patients, fewer than 3,000 public clonotypes were shared, more than the 950 to 1,000 shared among new patients.

Note on this clonotype: Its antigen is unknown.

CDR3 regions were amplified by Arm-PCR using iRepertoire HTBI primers to build TCR beta libraries. MiXCR was run by TCRdb on the multiplex PCR reads, yielding one entry per CDR3 protein. Of nearly 350,000 distinct CDR3 sequences in the sample, roughly a fifth were seen once. The CDR3 runs to 15 residues. The V gene lost 3 bases and the J gene lost 0 bases, with 12 bases spanning the gap. CDR1 and CDR2 from the germline V gene are DFQATT and SNEGSKA (reference sequence). Time point defined: persistent/refractory GD, antithyroid drugs over 5 years with positive TRAb. There was RNA extracted from PBMCs, and the TCR library was made from it.

This chain uses TRBV20-1 with TRBJ1-3, with D perhaps TRBD1 (5 bases). Sequencing used peripheral blood mononuclear cells (PBMCs), obtained when the disease was refractory, from a patient treated with antithyroid drugs. The sequence was obtained from a female donor with Graves disease. Here the CDR3 DNA reads TGCAGTGCTAGCCAGGGCAGGGCCTCTGGAAACACCATATATTTT. Translating gives CSASQGRASGNTIYF.